This TCR beta chain was recorded in a study of T cell repertoires in cytomegalovirus infection. This clonotype has only a few counts. Looked up from germline, CDR1 is SGHNT and CDR2 is YYREEE (reference sequence). The trim removed 4 bases at V and 4 bases at J, leaving 3 bases unmatched. The CDR3 contains 13 residues. TCRdb passed the reads through MiXCR, listing each CDR3 protein once. Of around 530,000 distinct CDR3 sequences detected, around a quarter appear once; the ten largest clones hold roughly 13%. The sample consisted of PBMCs. The chain has TRBV5-4 and TRBJ2-3; 7 positions match TRBD2. The sequence was obtained from a human donor in good health (CMV status not recorded). Some clones in this sample may be carry-over from other donors' samples. CDR3 coding DNA: TGTGCCAGCAGCGGGCTAGCGGCAGATACGCAGTATTTT. The encoded protein is CASSGLAADTQYF. The complete variable domain, with remaining parts taken from reference TRBV5-4 and TRBJ2-3, reads ETGVTQSPTHLIKTRGQQVTLRCSSQSGHNTVSWYQQALGQGPQFIFQYYREEENGRGNFPPRFSGLQFPNYSSELNVNALELDDSALYLCASSGLAADTQYFGPGTRLTVL.